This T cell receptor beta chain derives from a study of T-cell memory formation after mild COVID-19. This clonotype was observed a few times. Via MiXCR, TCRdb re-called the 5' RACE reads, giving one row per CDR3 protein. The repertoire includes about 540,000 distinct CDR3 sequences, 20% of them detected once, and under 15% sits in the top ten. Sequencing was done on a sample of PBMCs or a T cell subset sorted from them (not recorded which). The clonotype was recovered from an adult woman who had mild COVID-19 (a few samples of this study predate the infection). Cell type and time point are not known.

CDR3 sequence (DNA): TGTGCCAGCAGCCCAGGGTGGGAGGGCCTTTTGGATACGCAGTATTTT. Protein product: CASSPGWEGLLDTQYF. The V call is TRBV7-2, the J call TRBJ2-3, with 7 bases matching TRBD2. The germline V gene has CDR1 SGHTA and CDR2 FQGNSA. This CDR3 is 16 amino acids long. The ends lost 5 bases at V and 6 bases at J; junction bases unmatched: 14.